Below, 6 T cell receptor beta chains from the same sample are listed, as sequenced in a study of T cell responses to AZD1222 COVID-19 vaccine. Some clones are missing from TCRdb's copy, which holds only in-frame ones; the method was immunoSEQ multiplex PCR. The sample has some 150,000 clones, 80% to 90% seen once; the top ten hold 3.5% to 4.5%. The sample was peripheral blood, taken 28 days after the second dose of the MenACWY control vaccine. These receptor sequences come from an adult who received the MenACWY meningococcal vaccine as a control.

This rearrangement joins TRBV15 to TRBJ2-5; D is undetermined. The V gene's germline CDR1 is LNHNV and CDR2 YYDKDF (reference sequence). Trimming took 0 bases from V and 2 from J, leaving 13 bases between them. This CDR3 spans 16 amino acids. The CDR3 spells CATSRDKAALQETQYF. CDR3 nucleotides: TGTGCCACCAGCAGAGATAAAGCAGCCCTTCAAGAGACCCAGTACTTC.

This chain links TRBV6-5 with TRBJ2-1; TRBD1 aligns across 10 bases. The CDR3 is 16 residues long. V lost 0 bases and J lost 6; bases outside the gene matches: 5. Per germline, CDR1 MNHEY and CDR2 SVGAGI. The CDR3 DNA reads as TGTGCCAGCAGTTACTCGAGGACAGGGGGTATCAATGAGCAGTTCTTC. Translated, it gives CASSYSRTGGINEQFF.

DNA of the CDR3: TGTGCCAGCAGTTCTCAGGGTGGAACTGAAGCTTTCTTT. The encoded protein is CASSSQGGTEAFF. This chain joins TRBV12-3 or TRBV12-4 and TRBJ1-1, with D possibly matching TRBD1 (5 bases). V was trimmed by 4 bases and J by 5 bases, leaving 11 bases between them. This CDR3 is built from 13 residues.

The J gene is TRBJ2-7, the V gene TRBV27, with 7 bases lining up with TRBD2. Germline V lookup: CDR1 MNHEY, CDR2 SMNVEV (reference sequence). Germline trimming cut 8 bases from V and 6 bases from J; bases unmatched to any gene: 10. CDR3 length: 13 residues. As DNA, the CDR3 is TGTGCCAGCCGTCTCACTAGGGAGGGCGAGCAGTACTTC. Encoded protein: CASRLTREGEQYF.

This chain joins TRBV5-1 and TRBJ2-7; D is perhaps TRBD2 (5 bases). In germline, CDR1 is SGHRS, CDR2 YFSETQ. Trimming removed 2 bases at V and 0 bases at J, with 12 bases between. The CDR3 totals 15 residues. This CDR3 is CASSLSGMASYEQYF. The CDR3 bases are TGCGCCAGCAGCTTAAGCGGAATGGCCTCCTACGAGCAGTACTTC.

The CDR3 coding sequence is TGCAGTGCTAGTCACCATGAGCAGTTCTTC. Translation gives CSASHHEQFF. The V call is TRBV20-1, the J call TRBJ2-1; D gene uncertain. Trimming pared 3 bases from V and 8 bases from J, leaving 5 bases between. Germline V lookup: CDR1 DFQATT, CDR2 SNEGSKA (reference sequence). CDR3 length equals 10 residues.